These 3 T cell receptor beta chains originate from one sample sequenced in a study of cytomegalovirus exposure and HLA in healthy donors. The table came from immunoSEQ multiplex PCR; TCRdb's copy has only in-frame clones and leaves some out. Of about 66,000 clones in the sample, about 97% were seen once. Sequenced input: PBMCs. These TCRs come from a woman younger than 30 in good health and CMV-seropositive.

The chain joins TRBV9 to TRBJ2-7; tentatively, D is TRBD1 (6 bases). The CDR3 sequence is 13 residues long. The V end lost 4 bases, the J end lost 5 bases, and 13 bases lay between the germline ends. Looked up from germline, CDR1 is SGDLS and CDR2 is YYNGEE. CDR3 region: CASSPPGAHEQYF. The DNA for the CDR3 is TGTGCCAGCAGCCCCCCAGGGGCGCACGAGCAGTACTTC.

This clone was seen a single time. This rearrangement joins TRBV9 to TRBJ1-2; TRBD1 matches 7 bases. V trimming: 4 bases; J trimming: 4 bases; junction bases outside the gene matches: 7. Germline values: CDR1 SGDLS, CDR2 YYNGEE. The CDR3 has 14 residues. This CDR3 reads CASSQNRGGYGYTF. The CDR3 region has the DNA TGTGCCAGCAGCCAAAACAGGGGCGGCTATGGCTACACCTTC. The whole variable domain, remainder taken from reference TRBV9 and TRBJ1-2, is DSGVTQTPKHLITATGQRVTLRCSPRSGDLSVYWYQQSLDQGLQFLIQYYNGEERAKGNILERFSAQQFPDLHSELNLSSLELGDSALYFCASSQNRGGYGYTFGSGTRLTVV.

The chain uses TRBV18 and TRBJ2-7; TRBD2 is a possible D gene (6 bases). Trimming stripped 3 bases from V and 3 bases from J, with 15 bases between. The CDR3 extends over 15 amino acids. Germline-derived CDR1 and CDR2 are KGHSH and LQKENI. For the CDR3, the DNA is TGTGCCAGCTCACCCGTCATCGCGGGGAGCTACGAGCAGTACTTC. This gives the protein CASSPVIAGSYEQYF. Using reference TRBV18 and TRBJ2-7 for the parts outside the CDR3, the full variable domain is NAGVMQNPRHLVRRRGQEARLRCSPMKGHSHVYWYRQLPEEGLKFMVYLQKENIIDESGMPKERFSAEFPKEGPSILRIQQVVRGDSAAYFCASSPVIAGSYEQYFGPGTRLTVT.